These 13 T cell receptor beta chains originate from one sample sequenced in a study of cytomegalovirus exposure and HLA in healthy donors. The PCR employed 60 Vbeta primers together with 13 Jbeta primers. TCRdb's table, derived via immunoSEQ multiplex PCR, lists solely in-frame clones and lacks some. The table lists over 250,000 clones, just over 85% of them singletons. The sample consisted of PBMCs. The receptors here all came from a man aged 35 to 55 in good health and CMV-seropositive.

The CDR3 region is CASSIGRGSDYGYTF. DNA for the CDR3: TGTGCCAGTAGTATAGGGAGAGGCTCCGACTATGGCTACACCTTC. V usage is TRBV19 and J usage is TRBJ1-2; no firm D call. The CDR3 loop spans 15 amino acids. Looked up from germline, CDR1 is LNHDA and CDR2 is SQIVND (reference sequence). With 1 base removed from V and 3 bases from J, the gap between germline ends came to 12 bases.

This chain links TRBV19 with TRBJ1-5; 9 bases align to TRBD1. Trimming removed 5 bases from V and 5 bases from J; junction bases left unmatched: 4. Germline V gene lookup returns CDR1 LNHDA and CDR2 SQIVND (reference sequence). The CDR3 runs to 14 residues. The CDR3 nucleotides read TGTGCCAGTAGTCCCGGGACAGGGTATCAGCCCCAGCATTTT. Its translation is CASSPGTGYQPQHF.

This sequence joins TRBV27 and TRBJ2-3; TRBD2 matches at 15 bases. The V segment lost 4 bases and the J segment 3 bases; nucleotides outside the gene matches: 5. Germline-derived CDR1 and CDR2 are MNHEY and SMNVEV (reference sequence). The CDR3 is 17 amino acids. The CDR3 protein is CASSSGLAGGSTDTQYF. As DNA, the CDR3 is TGTGCCAGCAGTTCCGGACTAGCGGGAGGGTCGACAGATACGCAGTATTTT.

The chain recombines TRBV18 with TRBJ2-1; 14 nucleotides agree with TRBD2. Looked up from germline, CDR1 is KGHSH and CDR2 is LQKENI. The CDR3 loop spans 18 amino acids. V lost 1 base and J lost 6; bases outside the gene matches: 8. This CDR3 is CASSPRLTGTSGSNEQFF. DNA for the CDR3: TGTGCCAGCTCACCACGGTTAACCGGGACTAGCGGGAGCAATGAGCAGTTCTTC. Full variable domain (missing parts from reference TRBV18 and TRBJ2-1): NAGVMQNPRHLVRRRGQEARLRCSPMKGHSHVYWYRQLPEEGLKFMVYLQKENIIDESGMPKERFSAEFPKEGPSILRIQQVVRGDSAAYFCASSPRLTGTSGSNEQFFGPGTRLTVL.

The count of this clone is one. This chain links TRBV5-1 with TRBJ1-1; TRBD1 matches 9 bases. Unmatched junction bases numbered 11, after V lost 4 bases and J lost 7 bases. This CDR3 is 15 amino acids long. Germline loops: CDR1 SGHRS, CDR2 YFSETQ. The CDR3 DNA sequence: TGCGCCAGCAGCCCGAAACAGGGGGCAGTTGGTGAAGCTTTCTTT. Translation gives CASSPKQGAVGEAFF.

The rearrangement joins TRBV19 to TRBJ2-7; D possibly corresponds to TRBD1 (6 bases). From germline, CDR1 is LNHDA and CDR2 SQIVND (reference sequence). V gave up 1 base and J gave up 3 bases, with 13 bases separating them. The CDR3 covers 15 residues. The CDR3 region is CASSIVGRGDYEQYF. The CDR3 bases are TGTGCCAGTAGTATAGTTGGCAGGGGCGACTACGAGCAGTACTTC.

A note on this clone: Additional DNA sequences in this sample encode the identical CDR3. V is TRBV28 and J is TRBJ2-1, with 13 bases matching TRBD2. V lost 6 bases, J lost 4 bases, and 3 bases stayed unmatched. This CDR3 is 15 amino acids long. Germline V gene lookup returns CDR1 MDHEN and CDR2 SYDVKM. The CDR3, as DNA: TGTGCCAGCAGGTTGACTAGCGGGAGGTACAATGAGCAGTTCTTC. Protein sequence: CASRLTSGRYNEQFF.

The chain combines TRBV5-1 with TRBJ1-4; no clear D. Germline CDR1 is SGHRS and CDR2 is YFSETQ. V lost 0 bases, J lost 5 bases, and 14 bases lay in between. The CDR3 consists of 16 residues. Here the CDR3 reads CASSLERISLNEKLFF. The CDR3 DNA is TGCGCCAGCAGCTTGGAGAGGATAAGTCTAAATGAAAAACTGTTTTTT.

This chain links TRBV11-1 with TRBJ1-5, with D unresolved. The germline gives CDR1 SGHAT, CDR2 FQDESV (reference sequence). Deletions cut 2 bases from V and 2 bases from J, with 10 bases between. The CDR3 length is 15 residues. The CDR3 is CASSLNRGGNQPQHF. The DNA for the CDR3 is TGTGCCAGCAGCTTAAACCGGGGTGGCAATCAGCCCCAGCATTTT.

This rearrangement joins TRBV7-9 to TRBJ2-5, with TRBD1 matching over 7 bases. The germline gives CDR1 SEHNR, CDR2 FQNEAQ (reference sequence). V was clipped by 5 bases and J by 5 bases; unmatched bases: 8. CDR3 length: 14 residues. The CDR3 loop is CASSLDRAKETQYF. The CDR3 DNA reads TGTGCCAGCAGCCTTGACAGGGCCAAGGAGACCCAGTACTTC.

This chain connects TRBV27 to TRBJ1-2; D remains ambiguous. Trimming left V 0 bases short and J 5 bases short, with 7 bases between. Germline V lookup: CDR1 MNHEY, CDR2 SMNVEV (reference sequence). CDR3 length: 13 residues. CDR3 sequence (DNA): TGTGCCAGCAGTTTATCGAGCCTGTATGGCTACACCTTC. This gives the protein CASSLSSLYGYTF.

Comment on this clone: One end of the junction is discordant with germline, which a read error may explain. V usage is TRBV7-9 and J usage is TRBJ2-3; maybe TRBD1 (7 bases). In germline, CDR1 is SEHNR, CDR2 FQNEAQ (reference sequence). CDR3 length: 17 residues. The DNA of the CDR3 is TGTTCCAGCAGCCAGGGGGGCTTCGGTGGTTACACAGATACGCAGTATTTT. Translated, it gives CSSSQGGFGGYTDTQYF.

The chain joins TRBV21-1 to TRBJ2-5; the D segment call TRBD1 is taken from the table without a DNA check. TRBV21-1 is flagged as a pseudogene. This CDR3 region has 15 residues. CDR3 coding DNA: TGTGCCAGCAGCAAAGAGGACAGGCCATCGGAGACCCAGTACTTC. This encodes CASSKEDRPSETQYF.